The source of this TCR beta chain is a study of T-cell memory formation after mild COVID-19 (dated by TCRdb to about 2021). General notes on the study: TCR sequence clusters from the two donors were largely donor specific. In two donors, T-cell clones that expanded and contracted after mild COVID-19 were tracked by sequencing TCRalpha and TCRbeta repertoires over time. The cohort comprised two young, previously healthy adult volunteers, one female and one male. On the study overall, not on this receptor specifically: The detection of some responding clones in pre-infection memory suggests that pre-existing cross-reactive memory T cells joined the SARS-CoV-2 response. Contracting CD4+ clones turned up mainly in the CM and EM memory subsets, whereas EMRA was where CD8+ clones were enriched. The second-wave clones that peaked on day 37 were not confirmed to be SARS-CoV-2 specific. Only two mild cases were covered by the study, and larger cohorts that include severe cases with pre-infection samples were considered necessary. Clones that contracted from day 15 to 85 showed balanced CD4/CD8 phenotypes, whereas a second wave of clones that expanded from day 15 to 37 leaned towards CD4+.

The CDR3 runs 16 residues from the cysteine to the phenylalanine. Only the CDR3 DNA is retained, 48 bases long and in frame from the first base. Trimming costs V 5 bases and J 2 bases, and their ends lie 15 bases apart. Notes on this clonotype: Its antigen specificity is not known. Per-base qualities were not stored, and no clone one base away is much larger.

PBMCs were isolated by Ficoll-Paque density gradient centrifugation. TCRdb lists the instrument as Illumina NovaSeq 6000. Using 5'RACE with constant-segment primers, TCRalpha and TCRbeta cDNA libraries were constructed, with sample barcodes and unique molecular identifiers added in the process. RNA was extracted from every sample with Trizol reagent. Amplification of the libraries took two PCR steps, and the second step added a second sample barcode plus Illumina TruSeq adapters. Sequencing of libraries was performed on an Illumina NovaSeq with 2 x 150 bp paired-end reads. Processing in the source paper ran as follows. Demultiplexing of reads and collapsing into UMI-guided consensus sequences were performed with migec v1.2.7. Using mixcr v2.1.11, UMI consensuses were aligned to TRA and TRB V and J templates and then assembled into clonotypes. A clonotype was counted as expanded or contracted only when both edgeR and NoisET called the clonotype significant, with the noise models trained on biological replicates. For edgeR calls, a false discovery rate-adjusted p below 0.01 and a log2 fold-change threshold of 1 were applied. As an exploratory analysis of dynamics, PCA with hierarchical clustering was applied to max-normalized trajectories of the 1000 most abundant clonotypes. Separately sequenced CD4+ and CD8+ repertoires were used to assign the CD4 or CD8 phenotype of responding clones. The raw public reads went through TCRdb reprocessing: fastp at Q25, MiXCR clone calling, in-frame beta chains kept. CDR3 protein duplicates are merged, each entry listing the most common genes and DNA. The V and J calls reflect TCRdb's pipeline rather than the authors' work. In this sample the table shows about 240,000 distinct CDR3 sequences, 9.4% of which occur a single time. Roughly 21% of the sample rests with the top ten.

This TCR derives from a man aged 18-30 years who had mild COVID-19 (a few samples of this study predate the infection). The sample titles of this study are shuffled in the database, so cell type and time point are left out; the donor was told from shared clones. Material for sequencing was PBMCs or a T cell subset sorted from them (not recorded which). This sequence uses TRBV12-3 or TRBV12-4 and TRBJ2-2; the D call is tentative, TRBD1 or TRBD2, as each matches 5 bases. The CDR3 sequence is CASSRSGTPNTGELFF. The sequenced DNA is TGTGCCAGCAGTCGATCCGGGACGCCCAACACCGGGGAGCTGTTTTTT.